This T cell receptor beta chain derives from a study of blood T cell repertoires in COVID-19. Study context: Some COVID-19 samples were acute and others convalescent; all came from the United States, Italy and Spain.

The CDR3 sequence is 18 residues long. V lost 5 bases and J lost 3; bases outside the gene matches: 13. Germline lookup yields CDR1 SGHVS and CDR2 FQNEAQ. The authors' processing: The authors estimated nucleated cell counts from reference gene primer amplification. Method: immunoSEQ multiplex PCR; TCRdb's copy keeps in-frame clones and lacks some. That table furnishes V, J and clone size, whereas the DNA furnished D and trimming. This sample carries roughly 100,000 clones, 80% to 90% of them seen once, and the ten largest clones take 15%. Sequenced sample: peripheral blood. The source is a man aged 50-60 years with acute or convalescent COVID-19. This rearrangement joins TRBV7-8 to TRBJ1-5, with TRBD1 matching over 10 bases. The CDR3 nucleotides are TGTGCCAGCAGCCTCCGGGACAGGGGTATCCATGACAATCAGCCCCAGCATTTT. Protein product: CASSLRDRGIHDNQPQHF.